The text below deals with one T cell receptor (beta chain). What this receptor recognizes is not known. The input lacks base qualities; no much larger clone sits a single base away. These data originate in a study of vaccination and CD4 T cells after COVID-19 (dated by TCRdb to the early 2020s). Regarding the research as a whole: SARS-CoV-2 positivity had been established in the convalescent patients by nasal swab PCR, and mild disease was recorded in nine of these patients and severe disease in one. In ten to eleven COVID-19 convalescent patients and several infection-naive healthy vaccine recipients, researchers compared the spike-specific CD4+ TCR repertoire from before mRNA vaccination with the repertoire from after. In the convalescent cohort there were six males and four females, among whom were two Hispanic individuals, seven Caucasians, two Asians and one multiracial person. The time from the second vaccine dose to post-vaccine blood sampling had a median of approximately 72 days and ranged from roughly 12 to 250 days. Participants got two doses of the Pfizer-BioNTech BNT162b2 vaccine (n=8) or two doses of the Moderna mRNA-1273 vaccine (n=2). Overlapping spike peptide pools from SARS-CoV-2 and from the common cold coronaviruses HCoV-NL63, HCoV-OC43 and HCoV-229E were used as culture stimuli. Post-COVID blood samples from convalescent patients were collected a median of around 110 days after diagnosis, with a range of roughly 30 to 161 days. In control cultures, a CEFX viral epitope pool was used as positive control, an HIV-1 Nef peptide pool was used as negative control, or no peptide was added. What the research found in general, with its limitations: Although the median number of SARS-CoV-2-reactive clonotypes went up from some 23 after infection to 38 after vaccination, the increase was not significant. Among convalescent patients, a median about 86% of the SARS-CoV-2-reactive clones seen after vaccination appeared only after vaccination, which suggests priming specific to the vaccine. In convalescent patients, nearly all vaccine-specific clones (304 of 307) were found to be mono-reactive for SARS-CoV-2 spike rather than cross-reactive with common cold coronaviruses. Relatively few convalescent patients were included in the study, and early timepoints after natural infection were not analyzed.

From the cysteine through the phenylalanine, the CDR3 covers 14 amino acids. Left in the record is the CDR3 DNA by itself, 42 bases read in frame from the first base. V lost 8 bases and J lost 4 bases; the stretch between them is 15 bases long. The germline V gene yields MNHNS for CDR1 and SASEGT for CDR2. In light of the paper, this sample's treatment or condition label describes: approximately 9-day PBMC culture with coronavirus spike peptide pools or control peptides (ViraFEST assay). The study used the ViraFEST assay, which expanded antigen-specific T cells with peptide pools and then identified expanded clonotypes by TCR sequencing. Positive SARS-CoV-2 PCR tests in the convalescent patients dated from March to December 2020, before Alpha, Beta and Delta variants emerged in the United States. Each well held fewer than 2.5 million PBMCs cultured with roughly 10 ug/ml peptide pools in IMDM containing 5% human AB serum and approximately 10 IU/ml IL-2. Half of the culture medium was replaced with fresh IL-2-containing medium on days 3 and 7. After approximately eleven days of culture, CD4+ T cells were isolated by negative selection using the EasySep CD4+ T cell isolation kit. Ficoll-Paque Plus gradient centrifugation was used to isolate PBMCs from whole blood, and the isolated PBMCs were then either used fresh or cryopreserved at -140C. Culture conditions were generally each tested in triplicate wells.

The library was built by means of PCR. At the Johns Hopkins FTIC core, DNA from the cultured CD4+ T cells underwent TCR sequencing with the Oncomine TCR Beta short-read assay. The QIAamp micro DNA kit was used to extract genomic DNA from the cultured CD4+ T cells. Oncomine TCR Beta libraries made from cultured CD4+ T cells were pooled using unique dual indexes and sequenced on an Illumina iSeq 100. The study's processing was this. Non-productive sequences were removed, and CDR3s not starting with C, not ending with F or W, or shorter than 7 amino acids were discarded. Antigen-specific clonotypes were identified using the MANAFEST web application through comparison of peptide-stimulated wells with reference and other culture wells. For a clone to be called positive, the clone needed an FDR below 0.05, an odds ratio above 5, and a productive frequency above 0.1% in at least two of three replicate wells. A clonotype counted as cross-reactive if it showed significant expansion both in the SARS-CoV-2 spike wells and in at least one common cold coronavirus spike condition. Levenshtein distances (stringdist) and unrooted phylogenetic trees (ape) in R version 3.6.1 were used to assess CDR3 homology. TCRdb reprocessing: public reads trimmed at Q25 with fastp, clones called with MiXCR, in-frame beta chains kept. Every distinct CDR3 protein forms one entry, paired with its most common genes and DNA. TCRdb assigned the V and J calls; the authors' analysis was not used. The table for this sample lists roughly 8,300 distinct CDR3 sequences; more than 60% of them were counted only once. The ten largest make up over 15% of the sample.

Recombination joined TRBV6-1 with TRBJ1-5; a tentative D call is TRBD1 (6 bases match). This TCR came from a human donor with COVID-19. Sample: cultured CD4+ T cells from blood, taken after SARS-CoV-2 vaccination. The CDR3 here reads CASAPKGDNQPQHF. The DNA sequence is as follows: TGTGCCAGCGCTCCGAAGGGGGATAATCAGCCCCAGCATTTT.